This is a list of T cell receptor beta chains from one sample in a study of T cell repertoires in cytomegalovirus infection. Their antigen targets remain unknown. TCRdb reprocessed the reads with MiXCR, giving one entry per CDR3 protein. Counted here are 700,000 to 900,000 distinct CDR3 sequences, about 28% occurring once; the ten biggest clones make up around 13%. The source was cultured CD8+ T cells from PBMCs, collected from culture after CMV antigen stimulation. Receptors originate from a human donor in good health (CMV status not recorded). Some clones in this sample may be carry-over from other donors' samples. Each CDR3 is given with its conserved first and last residue. The D gene is left open where the match is weak. Some rows mark clone size as missing; the rest say once, few, many or name a class of expanded clone.

abundance	v_gene	len	d_gene	j_gene	CDR3nt	CDR3aa
many	TRBV10-3	15	TRBD1	TRBJ1-5	TGTGCCACCAAGCATACAGGGGATAGCAATCAGCCCCAGCATTTT	CATKHTGDSNQPQHF
.	TRBV10-3	17	.	TRBJ2-6	TGTGCCATCAAGTCCTTTACTCCAGGGACTGGGGCCAACGTCCTGACTTTC	CAIKSFTPGTGANVLTF
.	TRBV6-2/TRBV6-3	12	.	TRBJ1-2	TGTGCCACCCGGGGAGTTCACTATGGCTACACCTTC	CATRGVHYGYTF
few	TRBV24-1	13	.	TRBJ2-2	TGTGCCACCAGTGATGGGCATCTCGGGGAGCTGTTTTTT	CATSDGHLGELFF
once	TRBV7-2	13	TRBD2	TRBJ2-7	TGTGCCAGCAGGCTAGCGGGCTCCTACGAGCGGTACTTC	CASRLAGSYERYF
few	TRBV7-9	13	.	TRBJ2-3	TGTGCCAGCAGCTGGGGGGCGGCAGATACGCAGTATTTT	CASSWGAADTQYF
.	TRBV2	19	TRBD2	TRBJ2-3	TGTGCCAGCAGTGAAGAATGGACTAGCGGGCGACTTAGCACAGATACGCAGTATTTT	CASSEEWTSGRLSTDTQYF
.	TRBV2	15	.	TRBJ1-5	TGTGCCAGCGCCGGGAAAACAGGGTCATTCGGGCCCCAGCATTTT	CASAGKTGSFGPQHF
few	TRBV28	14	.	TRBJ2-5	TGTGCCAGCACCTTAGGCAGGGCTCAAGAGACCCAGTACTTC	CASTLGRAQETQYF
once	TRBV12-3/TRBV12-4	15	TRBD1	TRBJ1-2	TGTGCCAGCAGTTCAAGGGGACAGATAGTCTATGGCTACACCTTC	CASSSRGQIVYGYTF
few	TRBV28	15	.	TRBJ1-5	TGTGCCAGCAGTTTAGTAGGCAGTCTCAATCAGCCCCAGCATTTT	CASSLVGSLNQPQHF
.	TRBV19	15	.	TRBJ2-7	TGTGCCAGTAGTCCGTGGGCAGGGGCGACCTACGAGCAGTACTTC	CASSPWAGATYEQYF
.	TRBV4-1	13	.	TRBJ2-1	TGCGCCAGCAGCCAAGGAGGGGCCCCTGAGCAGTTCTTC	CASSQGGAPEQFF
once	TRBV5-5	16	.	TRBJ1-1	TGTGCCAGCAACTTGGATACAGGGTGGTCGAACACTGAAGCTTTCTTT	CASNLDTGWSNTEAFF
.	TRBV5-6	17	TRBD1	TRBJ2-3	TGTGCCAGCAGCTTGGGTCAGACAGGGGGCTACACAGATACGCAGTATTTT	CASSLGQTGGYTDTQYF
few	TRBV5-1	18	.	TRBJ1-2	TGCGCCAGCAGCTCGCACCGCGTAAGGGGATACGGGGACTATGGCTACACCTTC	CASSSHRVRGYGDYGYTF
.	TRBV15	17	.	TRBJ1-5	TGTGCCACCAGCAGAGATTGGGGCGGGGGGAGACGGCAGCCCCAGCATTTT	CATSRDWGGGRRQPQHF
few	TRBV20-1	15	.	TRBJ2-2	TGCAGTGCTAGGGAGGAGGGCCAGAACACCGGGGAGCTGTTTTTT	CSAREEGQNTGELFF
few	TRBV19	13	.	TRBJ2-1	TGTGCCAGTAGTATTTCGGCAGGGGATGAGCAGTTCTTC	CASSISAGDEQFF
few	TRBV12-3/TRBV12-4	14	.	TRBJ2-2	TGTGCCAGCAGTTCCACGATGAGCACCGGGGAGCTGTTTTTT	CASSSTMSTGELFF
few	TRBV7-6	19	TRBD2	TRBJ2-1	TGTGCCAGCAGCCCGTGGACTAGCGGGGTTGGTCCCTCCTACAATGAGCAGTTCTTC	CASSPWTSGVGPSYNEQFF
few	TRBV4-1	15	.	TRBJ1-4	TGCGCCAGCAGCCAAGGGGGTGCCCAAAACGGAAAACTGTTTTTT	CASSQGGAQNGKLFF
few	TRBV5-6	15	.	TRBJ2-7	TGTGCCAGCAGCTTCGGTTGGGGGCGAGTCGACGAGCAGTACTTC	CASSFGWGRVDEQYF
few	TRBV9	15	.	TRBJ1-5	TGTGCCAGCAGCCTCGGTCAAGCCTTAAATCAGCCCCAGCATTTT	CASSLGQALNQPQHF
.	TRBV29-1	13	TRBD2	TRBJ2-5	TGCAGCGTTACCGGGACTAGCCCAGAGACCCAGTACTTC	CSVTGTSPETQYF